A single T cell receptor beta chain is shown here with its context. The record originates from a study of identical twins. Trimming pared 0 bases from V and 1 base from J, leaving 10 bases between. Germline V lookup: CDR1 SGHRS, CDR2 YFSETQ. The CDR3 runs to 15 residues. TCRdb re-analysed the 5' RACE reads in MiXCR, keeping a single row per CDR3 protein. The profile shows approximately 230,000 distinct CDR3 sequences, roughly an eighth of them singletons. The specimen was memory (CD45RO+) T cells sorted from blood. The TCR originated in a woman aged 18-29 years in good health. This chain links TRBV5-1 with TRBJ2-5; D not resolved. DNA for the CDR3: TGCGCCAGCAGCTTGGAGGGTCGGTTCCAAGAGACCCAGTACTTC. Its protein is CASSLEGRFQETQYF.